The 7 T cell receptor beta chains given below trace back to one sample, sequenced in a study of human T cells and chemical hapten exposure. Via MiXCR, TCRdb re-called the RACE reads, giving one row per CDR3 protein. Found here are some 110,000 distinct CDR3 sequences, nearly 35% of them singletons; the top ten hold around 2.8%. The time point denotes: patch test 3, about 24 weeks after DPC sensitization. Treatment here: therapeutic diphenylcyclopropenone sensitization with weekly scalp DPC. Material: whole blood, obtained in connection with sensitization to the hapten diphenylcyclopropenone (DPC). Receptors originate from a man in his forties or fifties with alopecia areata. Some clones in this sample may be carry-over from other donors' samples.

V is TRBV29-1 and J is TRBJ1-1, with TRBD1 matching over 9 bases. The germline V gene has CDR1 SQVTM and CDR2 ANQGSEA. V lost 1 base and J lost 1; bases outside the gene matches: 10. This CDR3 has 17 residues. The CDR3 sequence is CSVEGYRGQGTNTEAFF. The DNA for the CDR3 is TGCAGCGTTGAAGGTTACCGGGGACAGGGCACGAACACTGAAGCTTTCTTT.

The V and J genes are TRBV2 and TRBJ2-3; 10 positions agree with TRBD2. Germline trimming cut 9 bases from V and 0 bases from J; bases unmatched to any gene: 9. CDR1 and CDR2 from the germline V gene are SNHLY and FYNNEI. This CDR3 has 16 amino acids. The CDR3 loop is CARVGTSETSTDTQYF. CDR3 nucleotides: TGTGCCAGGGTCGGGACTAGCGAAACTAGCACAGATACGCAGTATTTT.

Here the CDR3 DNA reads TGTGCCAGCAGGATTGGACAGACAGCGGAGACCCAGTACTTC. This gives the protein CASRIGQTAETQYF. V is TRBV12-3 or TRBV12-4 and J is TRBJ2-5; D perhaps matches TRBD1 (6 bases). The CDR3 is 14 amino acids. Trimming pared 6 bases from V and 5 bases from J, leaving 16 bases between.

A single count supports this clonotype. J is TRBJ2-7 and V is TRBV10-3, with D tentatively TRBD2 (5 bases). The CDR3 has 15 residues. Trimming stripped 5 bases from V and 0 bases from J, with 14 bases between. In germline, CDR1 is ENHRY, CDR2 SYGVKD. This CDR3 is CAISSQAARSYEQYF. The CDR3 DNA reads TGTGCCATCAGTTCCCAAGCGGCCCGCTCCTACGAGCAGTACTTC.

This sequence joins TRBV29-1 and TRBJ2-5; D may be TRBD1 or TRBD2 (5 bases each). Trimming shortened V by 1 base and J by 5 bases, and 11 bases separated the two germline ends. Germline V gives CDR1 SQVTM, CDR2 ANQGSEA. The CDR3 consists of 13 residues. The CDR3 nucleotides read TGCAGCGTTGAAGGCCAAGAGGGGGAGACCCAGTACTTC. Residues: CSVEGQEGETQYF.

This clonotype appeared once. The chain has TRBV18 and TRBJ1-5; unclear D gene. The V end lost 4 bases, the J end lost 3 bases, and 13 bases lay between the germline ends. The CDR3 sequence is 15 residues long. From germline, CDR1 is KGHSH and CDR2 LQKENI. The CDR3 spells CASSRSGEYNQPQHF. The DNA of the CDR3 is TGTGCCAGCTCACGCTCCGGGGAATACAATCAGCCCCAGCATTTT.

The V call is TRBV27, the J call TRBJ1-1; 7 bases fit TRBD1. The CDR3 loop spans 13 amino acids. The V gene end was trimmed by 3 bases and the J gene end by 8 bases; junction bases not matched to a gene: 6. Germline assignment: CDR1 MNHEY and CDR2 SMNVEV (reference sequence). CDR3 region: CASSFFGTEEAFF. The CDR3 bases are TGTGCCAGCAGTTTTTTCGGGACAGAGGAAGCTTTCTTT.